These 22 T cell receptor beta chains came from one sample sequenced in a study of T cell responses to AZD1222 COVID-19 vaccine. Libraries were prepared by immunoSEQ multiplex PCR; TCRdb keeps only in-frame clonotypes and omits some of them. The table lists about 120,000 clones, 80% to 90% of them singletons, with 1.5% to 1.7% in the top ten. Material: peripheral blood, obtained on day 0 of AZD1222 vaccination. These receptors were collected from an adult in good health.

This chain uses TRBV2 with TRBJ2-3; D unresolved. CDR1 SNHLY and CDR2 FYNNEI come from the germline V gene. Trimming took 5 bases from V and 0 from J, leaving 9 bases between them. The CDR3 totals 14 residues. The chain's CDR3 is CASSLTLSTDTQYF. CDR3 DNA: TGTGCCAGCAGTTTAACCCTCAGCACAGATACGCAGTATTTT.

This chain links TRBV5-1 with TRBJ1-2; 8 nucleotides match TRBD1. The ends lost 4 bases at V and 4 bases at J; junction bases unmatched: 3. This CDR3 has 13 amino acids. Germline V gives CDR1 SGHRS, CDR2 YFSETQ. CDR3 protein: CASSPGQVYGYTF. CDR3 nucleotides: TGCGCCAGCAGCCCGGGACAGGTCTATGGCTACACCTTC.

The gene calls are TRBV23-1 and TRBJ2-7; 10 nucleotides line up with TRBD2. TRBV23-1 is an ORF; its function is uncertain. V trimming: 6 bases; J trimming: 2 bases; junction bases outside the gene matches: 1. The CDR3 consists of 13 residues. The CDR3 loop reads CASRGLAAYEQYF. CDR3 DNA sequence: TGCGCCAGCAGAGGACTAGCGGCCTACGAGCAGTACTTC.

This chain connects TRBV11-3 to TRBJ2-7; 8 nucleotides match TRBD1. CDR1 SGHNT and CDR2 YENEEA come from the germline V gene. The CDR3 consists of 12 residues. J gave up 6 bases and V 3 bases, and 1 base lay outside the gene matches. The CDR3 DNA follows: TGTGCCAGCAGCTTCGACAGGGGCGAGCAGTACTTC. The encoded protein is CASSFDRGEQYF.

This clone was observed once. The chain combines TRBV11-2 with TRBJ2-7, with 7 bases aligning to TRBD1. The CDR3 is made up of 16 amino acids. V lost 6 bases to trimming and J lost 3 bases; unmatched junction nucleotides: 14. Germline CDR1 reads SGHAT; CDR2 reads FQNNGV. CDR3 nucleotides: TGTGCCAGCAGGTTGACCGGGACAGCGAGCAACTACGAGCAGTACTTC. The encoded protein is CASRLTGTASNYEQYF.

In this sample, this clone turned up once. J is TRBJ1-4 and V is TRBV18; no reliable D call. The germline gives CDR1 KGHSH, CDR2 LQKENI. The CDR3 extends over 16 amino acids. V shed 2 bases and J shed 0 bases, with 10 bases lying between them. This chain's CDR3 is CASSPSSTPTNEKLFF. CDR3 nucleotide sequence: TGTGCCAGCTCACCAAGTTCGACACCAACTAATGAAAAACTGTTTTTT.

The chain recombines TRBV28 with TRBJ2-7; D is undetermined. The V and J ends lost 3 bases and 5 bases respectively, with 5 bases between them. Germline lookup yields CDR1 MDHEN and CDR2 SYDVKM. The CDR3 spans 11 residues. In DNA, the CDR3 is TGTGCCAGCAGTTTTGTTCACGAGCAGTACTTC. This encodes CASSFVHEQYF.

The V and J genes are TRBV2 and TRBJ2-7; TRBD1 matches at 8 bases. Trimming took 8 bases from V and 7 from J; bases not matched to a gene: 4. Germline loops: CDR1 SNHLY, CDR2 FYNNEI. This CDR3 comprises 11 residues. This CDR3 reads CASRQGPEQYF. As DNA, the CDR3 is TGTGCCAGCCGACAGGGGCCTGAGCAGTACTTC.

This chain links TRBV28 with TRBJ2-7; D is possibly TRBD2 (6 bases). CDR1 and CDR2 (germline): MDHEN, SYDVKM. CDR3 length: 13 amino acids. The ends were cut back, 8 bases at V and 7 bases at J, with 18 bases in the middle. CDR3 sequence: CASWGDGDREQYF. The CDR3 DNA sequence: TGTGCCAGCTGGGGGGATGGGGATAGAGAGCAGTACTTC.

The rearrangement uses TRBV20-1 and TRBJ2-3; no reliable D call. The CDR3 consists of 11 residues. Trimming took 6 bases from V and 3 from J, leaving 7 bases between them. The V gene's germline CDR1 is DFQATT and CDR2 SNEGSKA (reference sequence). As DNA, the CDR3 is TGCAGTGCCCTTGGAACAGATACGCAGTATTTT. It is translated as CSALGTDTQYF.

The chain carries TRBV5-6 and TRBJ1-2, with D uncertain. Germline V lookup: CDR1 SGHDT, CDR2 YYEEEE. The CDR3 runs 13 residues. V was trimmed by 0 bases and J by 5 bases, leaving 8 bases between them. CDR3 protein: CASSLAPEYGYTF. DNA for the CDR3: TGTGCCAGCAGCTTGGCCCCAGAGTATGGCTACACCTTC.

The chain has TRBV19 and TRBJ2-7; the D gene is possibly TRBD2 (6 bases). V lost 5 bases to trimming and J lost 4 bases, with 18 bases between them. Germline CDR1 is LNHDA and CDR2 is SQIVND (reference sequence). The CDR3 is 15 amino acids. This CDR3 is CASSRRWGEDYEQYF. In nucleotides, the CDR3 is TGTGCCAGTAGTCGACGGTGGGGGGAAGATTACGAGCAGTACTTC. Combining the CDR3 with reference TRBV19 and TRBJ2-7 gives the whole variable domain DGGITQSPKYLFRKEGQNVTLSCEQNLNHDAMYWYRQDPGQGLRLIYYSQIVNDFQKGDIAEGYSVSREKKESFPLTVTSAQKNPTAFYLCASSRRWGEDYEQYFGPGTRLTVT.

The rearrangement links TRBV5-1 to TRBJ2-7; D remains ambiguous. From germline, CDR1 is SGHRS and CDR2 YFSETQ. This CDR3 contains 16 residues. Trimming removed 4 bases at V and 1 base at J, with 18 bases between. The CDR3 is CASSPIGWAQSYEQYF. The CDR3 DNA reads as TGCGCCAGCAGCCCCATCGGGTGGGCCCAATCCTACGAGCAGTACTTC.

V is TRBV2 and J is TRBJ2-7; D tentatively reads TRBD1 or TRBD2 (7 bases each). The V gene lost 7 bases and the J gene lost 7 bases, with 20 bases spanning the gap. Germline assignment: CDR1 SNHLY and CDR2 FYNNEI. This CDR3 is built from 14 residues. CDR3 coding DNA: TGTGCCAGCACCTCTCAGGGGGGGCCGGGGGAGCAGTACTTC. Protein product: CASTSQGGPGEQYF.

The V call is TRBV7-9, the J call TRBJ1-6; unclear D gene. Deletions cut 1 base from V and 9 bases from J, with 10 bases between. The length of the CDR3 is 14 residues. Germline V gene sequence: CDR1 SEHNR, CDR2 FQNEAQ (reference sequence). This CDR3 reads CASSLGLTRSPLHF. In nucleotides, the CDR3 is TGTGCCAGCAGCTTAGGGTTGACGCGTTCACCCCTCCACTTT. The full variable domain, with the rest looked up from reference TRBV7-9 and TRBJ1-6, is DTGVSQNPRHKITKRGQNVTFRCDPISEHNRLYWYRQTLGQGPEFLTYFQNEAQLEKSRLLSDRFSAERPKGSFSTLEIQRTEQGDSAMYLCASSLGLTRSPLHFGNGTRLTVT.

The chain carries TRBV27 and TRBJ1-1, with D possibly TRBD1 on 5 matching bases. The CDR3 is made up of 14 amino acids. V gave up 2 bases and J gave up 10 bases, with 17 bases separating them. The V gene's germline CDR1 is MNHEY and CDR2 SMNVEV (reference sequence). The CDR3 region has the DNA TGTGCCAGCAGTTTAGTGAGGGGCTGGCTTGGAGCTTTCTTT. It encodes CASSLVRGWLGAFF.

V and J are TRBV11-1 and TRBJ2-1; TRBD1 matches 9 bases. Per germline, CDR1 SGHAT and CDR2 FQDESV (reference sequence). J was trimmed by 7 bases and V by 4 bases; bases with no gene match: 8. This CDR3 has 15 amino acids. The CDR3 DNA follows: TGTGCCAGCAGCTCACAGGGGGCCTCGGGTAATGAGCAGTTCTTC. Protein sequence: CASSSQGASGNEQFF.

The chain has TRBV18 and TRBJ2-4; no reliable D call. Germline CDR1 and CDR2: KGHSH and LQKENI. This CDR3 region has 15 residues. The V end lost 3 bases, the J end lost 0 bases, and 9 bases lay between the germline ends. The chain's CDR3 is CASSPFDLAKNIQYF. The CDR3 nucleotides read TGTGCCAGCTCACCGTTTGACCTAGCCAAAAACATTCAGTACTTC. Filled out from reference TRBV18 and TRBJ2-4, the complete variable domain reads NAGVMQNPRHLVRRRGQEARLRCSPMKGHSHVYWYRQLPEEGLKFMVYLQKENIIDESGMPKERFSAEFPKEGPSILRIQQVVRGDSAAYFCASSPFDLAKNIQYFGAGTRLSVL.

The CDR3 protein is CASGSPGQNQETQYF. The DNA for the CDR3 is TGTGCTAGTGGTTCTCCGGGACAGAACCAAGAGACCCAGTACTTC. The rearrangement joins TRBV12-5 to TRBJ2-5; 7 bases are shared with TRBD1. Germline V gives CDR1 LGHNT, CDR2 FRNRAP. There are 15 residues in the CDR3. After removal of 4 bases from V and 0 bases from J, the junction contained 5 bases not matched to a gene. The complete variable domain, with remaining parts taken from reference TRBV12-5 and TRBJ2-5, reads DARVTQTPRHKVTEMGQEVTMRCQPILGHNTVFWYRQTMMQGLELLAYFRNRAPLDDSGMPKDRFSAEMPDATLATLKIQPSEPRDSAVYFCASGSPGQNQETQYFGPGTRLLVL.

At least ten counts were recorded for this clone. This chain joins TRBV6-5 and TRBJ1-3; D is uncertain. The CDR3 is made up of 14 amino acids. From germline, CDR1 is MNHEY and CDR2 SVGAGI. V was shortened by 5 bases and J by 0 bases, with 8 bases between the two germline ends. The DNA for the CDR3 is TGTGCCAGCAGTCGGCTACCCTCTGGAAACACCATATATTTT. Encoded protein: CASSRLPSGNTIYF.

This chain uses TRBV5-1 with TRBJ2-1; no definite D call. Germline-derived CDR1 and CDR2 are SGHRS and YFSETQ. Between the trimmed V and J ends, which lost 1 base and 7 bases, there was a span of 3 bases. The CDR3 extends over 11 amino acids. The CDR3 protein is CASSLKNEQFF. In DNA, the CDR3 is TGCGCCAGCAGCTTGAAAAATGAGCAGTTCTTC.

CDR3 in amino acids: CASSSPGLYYEQYF. DNA of the CDR3: TGTGCCAGCAGTTCCCCGGGACTATACTACGAGCAGTACTTC. The chain employs TRBV27 and TRBJ2-7, with TRBD2 matching 7 bases. The CDR3 loop spans 14 amino acids. Germline-derived CDR1 and CDR2 are MNHEY and SMNVEV (reference sequence). V was clipped by 4 bases and J by 3 bases; unmatched bases: 6.